These 32 T cell receptor beta chains were all obtained from the same sample, sequenced in a study of identical twins. From the 5' RACE reads, TCRdb called clonotypes with MiXCR, one entry per CDR3 protein. Counted here are some 200,000 distinct CDR3 sequences, around 8% occurring once; the ten biggest clones make up about 2%. Separately, the same data were catalogued under a study of yellow fever vaccine responses in identical twins.

Source material: memory (CD45RO+) T cells sorted from blood. All receptors come from a woman between 18 and 29 years old in good health.

This clonotype was counted only a few times. The rearrangement links TRBV28 to TRBJ1-5; D is perhaps TRBD1 (6 bases). The V end was cut by 6 bases, the J end by 4 bases, with 16 bases between. This CDR3 is built from 15 residues. Germline lookup yields CDR1 MDHEN and CDR2 SYDVKM. Written as DNA, the CDR3 is TGTGCCAGCAGCCTCAGCAGGGGCGGGAATCAGCCCCAGCATTTT. This translates into CASSLSRGGNQPQHF. The variable domain in full, completed from reference TRBV28 and TRBJ1-5, reads DVKVTQSSRYLVKRTGEKVFLECVQDMDHENMFWYRQDPGLGLRLIYFSYDVKMKEKGDIPEGYSVSREKKERFSLILESASTNQTSMYLCASSLSRGGNQPQHFGDGTRLSIL.

This clonotype showed up just a few times. The chain carries TRBV5-6 and TRBJ1-4; D possibly corresponds to TRBD1 (6 bases). The CDR3 extends over 14 amino acids. V lost 3 bases and J 6 bases, leaving 12 bases between the germline ends. Germline V gene sequence: CDR1 SGHDT, CDR2 YYEEEE. CDR3 amino acids: CASSSSTGYEKLFF. Written as DNA, the CDR3 is TGTGCCAGCAGCTCCTCGACAGGCTATGAAAAACTGTTTTTT.

This clonotype appeared many times. Being one base from a much bigger clone, this may be a read error. The chain joins TRBV7-2 to TRBJ2-3; no reliable D call. Trimming shortened V by 5 bases and J by 0 bases, and 3 bases separated the two germline ends. The germline CDR1 and CDR2 sequences are SGHTA and FQGNSA. CDR3 size: 12 residues. The CDR3: CASSVSTDTQYF. DNA for the CDR3: TGTGCCAGCAGCGTTAGCACAGATACGCAGTATTTT. Combining the CDR3 with reference TRBV7-2 and TRBJ2-3 gives the whole variable domain GAGVSQSPSNKVTEKGKDVELRCDPISGHTALYWYRQSLGQGLEFLIYFQGNSAPDKSGLPSDRFSAERTGGSVSTLTIQRTQQEDSAVYLCASSVSTDTQYFGPGTRLTVL.

V and J are TRBV12-2 and TRBJ2-7. TRBV12-2 is a known pseudogene. This CDR3 has 15 residues. The CDR3 region has the DNA TGTGCAAGTCGCTTAGGTAAGCGGAGCACCTACGAGCAGTACTTC. Encoded protein: CASRLGKRSTYEQYF.

In this sample, this clonotype turned up a few times. The chain recombines TRBV10-2 with TRBJ1-1; the D gene is possibly TRBD1 (6 bases). Trimming removed 4 bases at V and 4 bases at J, with 13 bases between. The CDR3 is made up of 14 amino acids. Looked up from germline, CDR1 is WSHSY and CDR2 is SAAADI. CDR3 in amino acids: CASSADRRGTEAFF. The CDR3 DNA sequence: TGCGCCAGCAGTGCCGACAGGCGGGGCACTGAAGCTTTCTTT.

This clonotype was seen ten or more times. The rearrangement joins TRBV4-1 to TRBJ2-1; 13 bases fit TRBD2. CDR1 is MGHRA, CDR2 YSYEKL, per germline. This CDR3 comprises 16 residues. V shed 0 bases and J 7 bases; nucleotides not matched to a gene: 3. This CDR3 reads CASSQDLGLAGNEQFF. CDR3 nucleotides: TGCGCCAGCAGCCAAGATTTGGGACTAGCGGGGAATGAGCAGTTCTTC.

This clonotype was picked up many times. The chain has TRBV11-2 and TRBJ2-7; TRBD2 aligns across 8 bases. CDR1 is SGHAT and CDR2 is FQNNGV in the germline V gene. The CDR3 spans 17 residues. Trimming at V came to 5 bases and at J to 0 bases, leaving 12 bases not matched to a gene. DNA for the CDR3: TGTGCCAGCAGCGGGGGGTGGTCTAGCGGGTACTCCTACGAGCAGTACTTC. Its protein product is CASSGGWSSGYSYEQYF.

The sample holds many counts of this clonotype. The V call is TRBV28, the J call TRBJ2-1; D is possibly TRBD1 or TRBD2 (5 bases each). Germline lookup yields CDR1 MDHEN and CDR2 SYDVKM. This CDR3 comprises 13 residues. Trimming stripped 6 bases from V and 9 bases from J, with 15 bases between. CDR3: CASSHPQGREQFF. The DNA for the CDR3 is TGTGCCAGCAGCCATCCTCAGGGACGTGAGCAGTTCTTC.

This clonotype was counted between two and nine times. The rearrangement joins TRBV7-2 to TRBJ1-1; D is unclear. The V end lost 1 base, the J end lost 5 bases, and 11 bases lay between the germline ends. The CDR3 has 14 amino acids. In germline, CDR1 is SGHTA, CDR2 FQGNSA. The CDR3 spells CASSLVWSRTEAFF. The CDR3 DNA follows: TGTGCCAGCAGCTTAGTTTGGAGTCGGACTGAAGCTTTCTTT.

The gene calls are TRBV6-5 and TRBJ2-2; D not certain. V lost 3 bases and J lost 8, with 16 bases in between. In germline, CDR1 is MNHEY, CDR2 SVGAGI. The CDR3 has 15 amino acids. CDR3 nucleotides: TGTGCCAGCAGTTATCAGGCAGCACTGGGGGGGGAGCTGTTTTTT. It is translated as CASSYQAALGGELFF.

This clonotype has at least ten counts. The V gene is TRBV20-1, the J gene TRBJ1-5; D uncertain. Germline CDR1 DFQATT, CDR2 SNEGSKA (reference sequence). The CDR3 totals 12 residues. Deletions cut 0 bases from V and 8 bases from J, with 8 bases between. The CDR3 sequence is CSAREEWEPQHF. CDR3 in DNA: TGCAGTGCTAGAGAAGAATGGGAGCCCCAGCATTTT.

This clonotype was picked up many times. The chain is built from TRBV3-1 and TRBJ2-1; possible D gene TRBD1, 6 bases. The V gene's germline CDR1 is LGHDT and CDR2 YNNKEL (reference sequence). Trimming removed 3 bases from V and 7 bases from J, with 16 bases in between. This CDR3 spans 15 amino acids. The CDR3 nucleotides are TGTGCCAGCAGCCATGGGGGCCAGCGGACGAATGAGCAGTTCTTC. It is translated as CASSHGGQRTNEQFF.

This clonotype was seen at least ten times. Here the CDR3 DNA reads TGTGCCAGCAGCTTGGAAACAGGGTCCTACGAGCAGTACTTC. It codes for CASSLETGSYEQYF. The chain employs TRBV7-8 and TRBJ2-7; D perhaps matches TRBD1 (6 bases). This CDR3 is 14 amino acids long. Looked up from germline, CDR1 is SGHVS and CDR2 is FQNEAQ. V lost 3 bases and J 1 base, leaving 10 bases between the germline ends.

The table lists this clonotype with many counts. V and J are TRBV20-1 and TRBJ2-3; 7 positions agree with TRBD2. CDR3 size: 14 residues. The germline CDR1 and CDR2 sequences are DFQATT and SNEGSKA (reference sequence). V trimming: 0 bases; J trimming: 3 bases; junction bases outside the gene matches: 3. The CDR3 coding sequence is TGCAGTGCTAGAGATAGCGGGTGGACAGATACGCAGTATTTT. Protein: CSARDSGWTDTQYF.

This clonotype was seen a handful of times. The chain uses TRBV28 and TRBJ1-4; D not certain. This CDR3 contains 13 residues. V lost 7 bases and J 5 bases, leaving 11 bases between the germline ends. Germline CDR1 reads MDHEN; CDR2 reads SYDVKM. The CDR3 DNA sequence: TGTGCCAGCACCCCCGGAGAAAATGAAAAACTGTTTTTT. The encoded protein is CASTPGENEKLFF.

This clonotype was observed many times. The chain joins TRBV20-1 to TRBJ1-4; TRBD1 agrees at 7 bases. CDR3 length equals 14 residues. Unmatched junction bases numbered 8, after V lost 3 bases and J lost 7 bases. Germline V CDR1 and CDR2: DFQATT, SNEGSKA (reference sequence). CDR3 in amino acids: CSASEGALSEKLFF. As DNA, the CDR3 is TGCAGTGCTAGCGAGGGGGCGCTGAGTGAAAAACTGTTTTTT.

The rearrangement links TRBV5-1 to TRBJ2-3; 7 nucleotides align to TRBD2. The CDR3 contains 17 residues. CDR1 is SGHRS, CDR2 YFSETQ, per germline. V lost 1 base and J lost 2; bases outside the gene matches: 10. The CDR3 nucleotides are TGCGCCAGCAGCTTGTCCCCATGGGGGGGATACACAGATACGCAGTATTTT. It yields the protein CASSLSPWGGYTDTQYF.

There are many counts of this clonotype. The gene calls are TRBV5-1 and TRBJ2-3, with D possibly being TRBD1 or TRBD2 (5 bases each). CDR1 is SGHRS and CDR2 is YFSETQ in the germline V gene. V was shortened by 4 bases and J by 2 bases, with 26 bases between the two germline ends. This CDR3 has 19 amino acids. Here the CDR3 reads CASSRASSLGPEATDTQYF. CDR3 nucleotide sequence: TGCGCCAGCAGCCGGGCCAGCAGCTTGGGACCCGAGGCCACAGATACGCAGTATTTT.

This clonotype was observed many times. V and J are TRBV29-1 and TRBJ2-5; 7 bases are a match to TRBD1. From germline, CDR1 is SQVTM and CDR2 ANQGSEA. Trimming took 6 bases from V and 3 from J; bases not matched to a gene: 4. There are 12 residues in the CDR3. CDR3 sequence (DNA): TGCAGCGTGAAAACAGGGGAAGAGACCCAGTACTTC. Encoded protein: CSVKTGEETQYF.

This clonotype has at least ten counts. The chain is built from TRBV7-9 and TRBJ2-7; 7 nucleotides match TRBD1. Looked up from germline, CDR1 is SEHNR and CDR2 is FQNEAQ (reference sequence). This CDR3 contains 15 residues. V was clipped by 5 bases and J by 6 bases; unmatched bases: 13. The DNA for the CDR3 is TGTGCCAGCAGCCCCGGTGACAGGGTATTGGGCGAGCAGTACTTC. This sequence encodes CASSPGDRVLGEQYF.

This clonotype came up many times. The chain has TRBV7-6 and TRBJ1-6; D gene uncertain. CDR1 and CDR2 from the germline V gene are SGHVS and FNYEAQ. The CDR3 is 14 residues long. The V end was cut by 2 bases, the J end by 9 bases, with 11 bases between. The CDR3, as DNA: TGTGCCAGCAGCTTATTTTCTGGTGGTTCACCCCTCCACTTT. It codes for CASSLFSGGSPLHF.

This clonotype was recorded at least ten times. The rearrangement links TRBV25-1 to TRBJ2-7, with D hard to call. V was shortened by 2 bases and J by 3 bases, with 23 bases between the two germline ends. Germline V lookup: CDR1 MGHDK, CDR2 SYGVNS. CDR3 length equals 18 residues. The CDR3 loop is CASSEKFPGPQEGYEQYF. The CDR3, as DNA: TGTGCCAGCAGTGAAAAGTTTCCCGGCCCCCAAGAAGGCTACGAGCAGTACTTC.

Comment on this clonotype: This sequence may be a read error, since a much larger clone differs from it by one base. V is TRBV20-1 and J is TRBJ2-3; D uncertain. CDR3 length: 11 residues. V was pared by 8 bases and J by 3 bases, with 9 bases between. From germline, CDR1 is DFQATT and CDR2 SNEGSKA (reference sequence). CDR3 nucleotide sequence: TGCAGTCCCATATGGACAGATACGCAGTATTTT. This codes for CSPIWTDTQYF.

The V gene is TRBV5-1, the J gene TRBJ1-2, with 7 positions matching TRBD1. V dropped 4 bases and J dropped 4; count of bases not matched to a gene: 7. This CDR3 contains 14 residues. CDR1 SGHRS and CDR2 YFSETQ come from the germline V gene. CDR3 in DNA: TGCGCCAGCAGCACCCGGGACAGCCGCTATGGCTACACCTTC. Translated: CASSTRDSRYGYTF.

The J gene is TRBJ2-3, the V gene TRBV18, with no clear D. This CDR3 contains 12 residues. Looked up from germline, CDR1 is KGHSH and CDR2 is LQKENI. The ends were cut back, 9 bases at V and 6 bases at J, with 13 bases in the middle. The chain's CDR3 is CASHLRADTQYF. The CDR3 DNA reads TGTGCCAGTCACCTCCGCGCGGATACGCAGTATTTT.

The gene calls are TRBV5-5 and TRBJ2-4; D gene uncertain. The germline V gene encodes CDR1 SGHKS and CDR2 YYEKEE (reference sequence). V was shortened by 5 bases and J by 0 bases, with 9 bases between the two germline ends. This CDR3 contains 14 residues. CDR3 protein: CASRSVIAKNIQYF. The CDR3 nucleotides are TGTGCCAGCAGGAGCGTAATAGCCAAAAACATTCAGTACTTC.

The CDR3 sequence: CASSPKDFDNSGANVLTF. The CDR3 coding sequence is TGTGCCAGCAGCCCTAAGGACTTCGATAACTCTGGGGCCAACGTCCTGACTTTC. The chain employs TRBV11-2 and TRBJ2-6; the D gene is possibly TRBD2 (5 bases). Germline V CDR1 and CDR2: SGHAT, FQNNGV. This CDR3 is built from 18 residues. V was pared by 5 bases and J by 0 bases, with 17 bases between.

This clonotype has ten or more counts. This chain links TRBV2 with TRBJ2-1; D gene unclear. Germline V gene lookup returns CDR1 SNHLY and CDR2 FYNNEI. The CDR3 runs 11 residues. V gave up 4 bases and J gave up 10 bases, with 8 bases separating them. The CDR3 sequence is CASSVTREQFF. As DNA, the CDR3 is TGTGCCAGCAGTGTAACCCGGGAGCAGTTCTTC. Variable domain in full (rest from reference TRBV2 and TRBJ2-1): EPEVTQTPSHQVTQMGQEVILRCVPISNHLYFYWYRQILGQKVEFLVSFYNNEISEKSEIFDDQFSVERPDGSNFTLKIRSTKLEDSAMYFCASSVTREQFFGPGTRLTVL.

This clonotype was detected many times. The rearrangement joins TRBV10-3 to TRBJ2-1, with D tentatively TRBD1 or TRBD2 (6 bases each). Germline CDR1 reads ENHRY; CDR2 reads SYGVKD. This CDR3 region has 13 residues. Trimming shortened V by 10 bases and J by 5 bases, and 15 bases separated the two germline ends. The CDR3 region is CASNIGGNNEQFF. CDR3 nucleotide sequence: TGTGCCAGCAATATAGGGGGGAACAATGAGCAGTTCTTC.

The chain employs TRBV10-3 and TRBJ2-3, with TRBD1 matching over 7 bases. Trimming at V came to 3 bases and at J to 7 bases, leaving 10 bases not matched to a gene. The CDR3 sequence is 15 residues long. Germline values: CDR1 ENHRY, CDR2 SYGVKD. The CDR3 sequence is CAISDPGQPPYTQYF. CDR3 bases: TGTGCCATCAGTGATCCGGGACAGCCGCCGTATACGCAGTATTTT.

This clonotype showed up just a few times. The chain couples TRBV21-1 to TRBJ2-1. TRBV21-1 is marked as a pseudogene. This CDR3 spans 11 amino acids. The CDR3 DNA sequence: TGTGCCAGCCTCATATGGCGGCACCCGTTCTTC. Translating gives CASLIWRHPFF.

In this sample, this clonotype turned up many times. V and J are TRBV27 and TRBJ2-2; the match to TRBD1 covers 9 bases. Germline CDR1 and CDR2: MNHEY and SMNVEV (reference sequence). The CDR3 is 15 residues long. V lost 3 bases to trimming and J lost 4 bases; unmatched junction nucleotides: 3. The CDR3 DNA reads as TGTGCCAGCAGTTTCGGACAGGGGACCACCGGGGAGCTGTTTTTT. Protein: CASSFGQGTTGELFF.